This passage covers 31 T cell receptor beta chains from one sample sequenced in a study of shared clonotypes between healthy human individuals. The protocol was immunoSEQ multiplex PCR, while the TCRdb copy is restricted to in-frame clones and leaves out a portion. The table includes about 2.1 million clones, under 95% detected once. Terminally differentiated effector memory CD45RA+ cells were excluded from the naive CD8 cells, which were CD45RO-negative and positively selected for CCR7. The source material was naive CD8+ T cells from PBMCs. These receptors all come from a man aged 18 to 35 in good health. Some clones in this sample may be carry-over from other donors' samples.

This chain connects TRBV19 to TRBJ2-2, with 16 bases lining up with TRBD2. Germline V gene lookup returns CDR1 LNHDA and CDR2 SQIVND (reference sequence). The V segment lost 5 bases and the J segment 6 bases; nucleotides outside the gene matches: 6. The CDR3 has 17 residues. CDR3 residues: CASSLVGLAGGSGELFF. The DNA of the CDR3 is TGTGCCAGTAGTCTAGTGGGACTAGCGGGAGGGTCCGGGGAGCTGTTTTTT.

The chain employs TRBV28 and TRBJ2-5; D possibly corresponds to TRBD2 (6 bases). V was shortened by 6 bases and J by 9 bases, with 23 bases between the two germline ends. This CDR3 contains 15 residues. Germline values: CDR1 MDHEN, CDR2 SYDVKM. CDR3 in amino acids: CASSPIRDSFRAQYF. CDR3 DNA: TGTGCCAGCAGCCCGATCCGGGACTCCTTTCGGGCCCAGTACTTC. Variable domain in full (rest from reference TRBV28 and TRBJ2-5): DVKVTQSSRYLVKRTGEKVFLECVQDMDHENMFWYRQDPGLGLRLIYFSYDVKMKEKGDIPEGYSVSREKKERFSLILESASTNQTSMYLCASSPIRDSFRAQYFGPGTRLLVL.

The chain joins TRBV7-9 to TRBJ2-1, with TRBD1 matching 9 bases. The CDR3 extends over 14 amino acids. V was pared by 5 bases and J by 8 bases, with 7 bases of the junction left unmatched. Per germline, CDR1 SEHNR and CDR2 FQNEAQ (reference sequence). The CDR3 coding sequence is TGTGCCAGCAGCCCGCCGGGACAGGGTGATGAGCAGTTCTTC. This gives the protein CASSPPGQGDEQFF.

This chain joins TRBV23-1 and TRBJ2-3, with D unresolved. TRBV23-1 is recorded as an ORF, its role being uncertain. The CDR3 covers 16 residues. V lost 7 bases and J 6 bases, leaving 23 bases between the germline ends. Written as DNA, the CDR3 is TGCGCCAGCAAACTTACACCCAAACCAAGAGAGGATACGCAGTATTTT. Translating gives CASKLTPKPREDTQYF.

The chain couples TRBV28 to TRBJ2-1; D remains unclear. CDR1 is MDHEN and CDR2 is SYDVKM in the germline V gene. V dropped 3 bases and J dropped 0 bases, with 9 bases sitting between them. This CDR3 spans 15 amino acids. The CDR3 DNA follows: TGTGCCAGCAGTTTTAAGTTAAGCTCCTACAATGAGCAGTTCTTC. The encoded protein is CASSFKLSSYNEQFF. The full variable domain, with the rest looked up from reference TRBV28 and TRBJ2-1, is DVKVTQSSRYLVKRTGEKVFLECVQDMDHENMFWYRQDPGLGLRLIYFSYDVKMKEKGDIPEGYSVSREKKERFSLILESASTNQTSMYLCASSFKLSSYNEQFFGPGTRLTVL.

A word on this clone: At the DNA level, this CDR3 is encoded by other sequences in the same sample as well. The gene calls are TRBV28 and TRBJ2-1; D might be TRBD2 (5 bases). The length of the CDR3 is 11 residues. CDR1 and CDR2 from the germline V gene are MDHEN and SYDVKM. V lost 6 bases, J lost 8 bases, and 8 bases lay in between. CDR3 residues: CASSSGDEQFF. CDR3 sequence (DNA): TGTGCCAGCAGCTCCGGGGATGAGCAGTTCTTC. Complete variable domain (other parts from reference TRBV28 and TRBJ2-1): DVKVTQSSRYLVKRTGEKVFLECVQDMDHENMFWYRQDPGLGLRLIYFSYDVKMKEKGDIPEGYSVSREKKERFSLILESASTNQTSMYLCASSSGDEQFFGPGTRLTVL.

This rearrangement joins TRBV12-5 to TRBJ2-1; TRBD2 matches at 14 bases. The CDR3 runs 19 residues. Germline V CDR1 and CDR2: LGHNT, FRNRAP. Germline trimming cut 6 bases from V and 5 bases from J; bases unmatched to any gene: 15. This chain's CDR3 is CASGLVPGLAGVTHNEQFF. CDR3 DNA sequence: TGTGCTAGTGGATTAGTCCCGGGACTAGCGGGAGTTACTCACAATGAGCAGTTCTTC. The whole variable domain, remainder taken from reference TRBV12-5 and TRBJ2-1, is DARVTQTPRHKVTEMGQEVTMRCQPILGHNTVFWYRQTMMQGLELLAYFRNRAPLDDSGMPKDRFSAEMPDATLATLKIQPSEPRDSAVYFCASGLVPGLAGVTHNEQFFGPGTRLTVL.

V and J are TRBV7-2 and TRBJ2-7, with no clear D. This CDR3 region has 13 residues. Germline CDR1 SGHTA, CDR2 FQGNSA. V was pared by 2 bases and J by 0 bases, with 5 bases between. CDR3 region: CASSLYGSYEQYF. DNA of the CDR3: TGTGCCAGCAGCTTATACGGCTCCTACGAGCAGTACTTC. The variable domain in full, completed from reference TRBV7-2 and TRBJ2-7, reads GAGVSQSPSNKVTEKGKDVELRCDPISGHTALYWYRQSLGQGLEFLIYFQGNSAPDKSGLPSDRFSAERTGGSVSTLTIQRTQQEDSAVYLCASSLYGSYEQYFGPGTRLTVT.

Written as DNA, the CDR3 is TGTGCCAGCAGTCTGGGGACAGGGTACTTCTATAGCAATCAGCCCCAGCATTTT. Translation: CASSLGTGYFYSNQPQHF. This chain joins TRBV28 and TRBJ1-5, with TRBD1 matching 9 bases. V was clipped by 5 bases and J by 0 bases; unmatched bases: 11. Germline CDR1 reads MDHEN; CDR2 reads SYDVKM. The CDR3 runs to 18 residues.

The V call is TRBV27, the J call TRBJ2-7, with a tentative D call TRBD1 (5 bases). V lost 4 bases and J lost 4, with 20 bases in between. Germline lookup yields CDR1 MNHEY and CDR2 SMNVEV (reference sequence). This CDR3 contains 16 residues. As DNA, the CDR3 is TGTGCCAGCAGTTCCCACCCGGTGGACACAACTTACGAGCAGTACTTC. This translates into CASSSHPVDTTYEQYF.

This clone was recorded a few times. Other DNA sequences of this sample code for an identical CDR3. The chain combines TRBV27 with TRBJ2-2; D is unresolved. Germline values: CDR1 MNHEY, CDR2 SMNVEV (reference sequence). V was clipped by 3 bases and J by 7 bases, with 3 bases between them. This CDR3 region has 11 residues. The CDR3 sequence: CASSFGGELFF. DNA of the CDR3: TGTGCCAGCAGTTTTGGCGGGGAGCTGTTTTTT.

The chain uses TRBV7-9 and TRBJ1-4, with D possibly being TRBD1 (5 bases). This CDR3 is 15 amino acids long. CDR1 and CDR2 (germline): SEHNR, FQNEAQ (reference sequence). With 5 bases removed from V and 6 bases from J, the gap between germline ends came to 16 bases. CDR3 in DNA: TGTGCCAGCAGCCAGGCGGGGGGTTGGGATGAAAAACTGTTTTTT. Translation gives CASSQAGGWDEKLFF.

J is TRBJ2-7 and V is TRBV7-9; possible D gene TRBD2, 5 bases. V lost 1 base to trimming and J lost 3 bases, with 10 bases between them. This CDR3 is built from 14 residues. CDR1 is SEHNR, CDR2 FQNEAQ, per germline (reference sequence). CDR3 loop: CASSLDTGIYEQYF. CDR3 bases: TGTGCCAGCAGCTTAGACACGGGAATCTACGAGCAGTACTTC.

This chain links TRBV5-4 with TRBJ1-2, with D perhaps matching TRBD1 (5 bases). Trimming removed 7 bases at V and 2 bases at J, with 15 bases between. CDR1 is SGHNT, CDR2 YYREEE, per germline (reference sequence). CDR3 length: 14 amino acids. The CDR3 nucleotides are TGTGCCAGCCGGGGGGAGGGGTCGAACTATGGCTACACCTTC. Translating it yields CASRGEGSNYGYTF.

The chain couples TRBV10-3 to TRBJ1-1; 7 nucleotides align to TRBD1. Trimming cost V 2 bases and J 3 bases; bases outside gene matches: 18. Germline V lookup: CDR1 ENHRY, CDR2 SYGVKD. The CDR3 runs 19 residues. The CDR3 protein is CAISEPLRGRREQHTEAFF. Here the CDR3 DNA reads TGTGCCATCAGTGAGCCGCTGAGGGGGCGTCGCGAACAACACACTGAAGCTTTCTTT.

The chain uses TRBV27 and TRBJ2-7, with 9 nucleotides matching TRBD2. CDR1 and CDR2 from the germline V gene are MNHEY and SMNVEV (reference sequence). Trimming removed 3 bases from V and 7 bases from J; junction bases left unmatched: 10. This CDR3 contains 15 residues. The CDR3: CASSFGPSGMVEQYF. In nucleotides, the CDR3 is TGTGCCAGCAGTTTCGGGCCTAGCGGGATGGTTGAGCAGTACTTC.

In regard to this clone: The same CDR3 also results from other DNA sequences found in this sample. The chain has TRBV2 and TRBJ2-7; 10 positions agree with TRBD2. Trimming cost V 4 bases and J 2 bases; bases outside gene matches: 5. Germline loops: CDR1 SNHLY, CDR2 FYNNEI. This CDR3 has 15 amino acids. The CDR3 nucleotides read TGTGCCAGCAGTGCGGCTAGCGGGAGTCCCTACGAGCAGTACTTC. Translating gives CASSAASGSPYEQYF.

The chain combines TRBV11-2 with TRBJ2-7, with unresolved D. The CDR3 totals 12 residues. Trimming removed 2 bases at V and 3 bases at J, with 5 bases between. Germline-derived CDR1 and CDR2 are SGHAT and FQNNGV. The CDR3 nucleotides read TGTGCCAGCAGCTTAACCTACTACGAGCAGTACTTC. Its translation is CASSLTYYEQYF.

The CDR3 DNA reads TGCGCCAGCAGCCACCCAGCCGGGACTAGCGGTACCCACCACCCCGGGGAGCTGTTTTTT. Residues: CASSHPAGTSGTHHPGELFF. The V and J genes are TRBV4-3 and TRBJ2-2, with 11 bases aligning to TRBD2. The junction had 18 bases not matched to a gene; V was cut back by 3 bases and J by 6 bases. Germline V gene data show CDR1 as LGHNA and CDR2 as YSLEER. CDR3 size: 20 residues.

The CDR3 DNA is TGTGCCAGCAGTAATTTGAACAGCCTTTCCTACGAGCAGTACTTC. It translates to CASSNLNSLSYEQYF. The chain has TRBV27 and TRBJ2-7; D ambiguous. V lost 5 bases to trimming and J lost 1 base, with 15 bases between them. The CDR3 spans 15 residues. Germline V gene sequence: CDR1 MNHEY, CDR2 SMNVEV (reference sequence).

The J gene is TRBJ2-3, the V gene TRBV19; tentative D call: TRBD1 (5 bases). V gave up 6 bases and J gave up 4 bases, with 17 bases separating them. The CDR3 has 15 amino acids. Germline assignment: CDR1 LNHDA and CDR2 SQIVND (reference sequence). This CDR3 reads CASRHDSLGPDTQYF. As DNA, the CDR3 is TGTGCCAGTAGGCATGACAGTTTGGGGCCAGATACGCAGTATTTT.

The chain is built from TRBV28 and TRBJ2-7, with D tentatively TRBD1 or TRBD2 (5 bases each). Germline lookup yields CDR1 MDHEN and CDR2 SYDVKM. The CDR3 is 15 residues long. V was cut by 1 base and J by 2 bases, with 12 bases left in between. CDR3 protein: CASSLLGTPPYEQYF. CDR3 bases: TGTGCCAGCAGTTTATTGGGGACCCCTCCCTACGAGCAGTACTTC.

In nucleotides, the CDR3 is TGTGCCAGCAGCTGGGCCCTAGAGGGAGGAAACACCATATATTTT. The encoded protein is CASSWALEGGNTIYF. The chain employs TRBV7-9 and TRBJ1-3; D gene unclear. The CDR3 contains 15 residues. Trimming cost V 4 bases and J 4 bases, with 14 bases left between them. The germline CDR1 and CDR2 sequences are SEHNR and FQNEAQ (reference sequence).

This rearrangement joins TRBV5-4 to TRBJ2-7; 7 bases line up with TRBD2. V trimming: 4 bases; J trimming: 1 base; junction bases outside the gene matches: 2. The V gene's germline CDR1 is SGHNT and CDR2 YYREEE (reference sequence). The CDR3 length is 13 residues. CDR3 amino acids: CASSAGVSYEQYF. The CDR3, as DNA: TGTGCCAGCAGCGCGGGGGTTTCCTACGAGCAGTACTTC. Using reference TRBV5-4 and TRBJ2-7 for the parts outside the CDR3, the full variable domain is ETGVTQSPTHLIKTRGQQVTLRCSSQSGHNTVSWYQQALGQGPQFIFQYYREEENGRGNFPPRFSGLQFPNYSSELNVNALELDDSALYLCASSAGVSYEQYFGPGTRLTVT.

This clone has only one observation. CDR3 in amino acids: CASSRVAGGATDTQYF. CDR3 coding DNA: TGTGCCAGCAGTCGGGTAGCGGGGGGGGCCACAGATACGCAGTATTTT. The chain recombines TRBV28 with TRBJ2-3, with 11 positions matching TRBD2. This CDR3 contains 16 residues. Germline V gene sequence: CDR1 MDHEN, CDR2 SYDVKM. The J segment lost 2 bases and the V segment lost 5 bases, leaving 6 bases of the junction unmatched. Together with reference TRBV28 and TRBJ2-3, the CDR3 gives the full variable domain: DVKVTQSSRYLVKRTGEKVFLECVQDMDHENMFWYRQDPGLGLRLIYFSYDVKMKEKGDIPEGYSVSREKKERFSLILESASTNQTSMYLCASSRVAGGATDTQYFGPGTRLTVL.

V gene TRBV7-8 combines with J gene TRBJ2-7, with a weak D call TRBD1 (5 bases). The CDR3 contains 15 residues. Germline CDR1 is SGHVS and CDR2 is FQNEAQ. Between the trimmed V and J ends, which lost 5 bases and 3 bases, there was a span of 17 bases. The CDR3 protein is CASSLPGRADYEQYF. The CDR3 nucleotides read TGTGCCAGCAGCCTCCCGGGCAGGGCTGACTACGAGCAGTACTTC.

This chain joins TRBV4-2 and TRBJ1-4, with D uncertain. Trimming took off 6 bases at V and 7 bases at J, with 6 bases between the two ends. Germline CDR1 and CDR2: LGHNA and YNFKEQ. CDR3 length: 11 residues. The CDR3 sequence: CASRGSEKLFF. The CDR3, as DNA: TGTGCCAGCAGGGGGAGTGAAAAACTGTTTTTT.

The chain links TRBV4-3 to TRBJ2-1; maybe TRBD1 (5 bases). V was shortened by 1 base and J by 4 bases, with 17 bases between the two germline ends. CDR1 is LGHNA and CDR2 is YSLEER in the germline V gene. CDR3 size: 17 residues. This CDR3 is CASSQGRVLGHYNEQFF. CDR3 nucleotide sequence: TGCGCCAGCAGCCAAGGCAGGGTATTGGGTCATTACAATGAGCAGTTCTTC.

The genes are TRBV7-3 and TRBJ2-3; 8 positions match TRBD2. CDR1 is SGHTA, CDR2 FQGTGA, per germline. Trimming cost V 3 bases and J 8 bases; bases outside gene matches: 10. The CDR3 spans 15 residues. CDR3 in DNA: TGTGCCAGCAGCTTTGGACTAGCCCCCGGTCGTACGCAGTATTTT. This translates into CASSFGLAPGRTQYF.

The V call is TRBV19, the J call TRBJ1-1, with 7 nucleotides matching TRBD1. Per germline, CDR1 LNHDA and CDR2 SQIVND (reference sequence). Trimming at V came to 10 bases and at J to 0 bases, leaving 5 bases not matched to a gene. The CDR3 totals 13 residues. DNA of the CDR3: TGTGCCACCGCAGGGGGGATGAACACTGAAGCTTTCTTT. Translating gives CATAGGMNTEAFF.

The rearrangement links TRBV11-2 to TRBJ2-7, with D tentatively TRBD2 (6 bases). CDR3 length: 18 residues. The V gene's germline CDR1 is SGHAT and CDR2 FQNNGV. V was trimmed by 0 bases and J by 2 bases, leaving 20 bases between them. The CDR3: CASSLEEIWPGRPYEQYF. CDR3 nucleotide sequence: TGTGCCAGCAGCTTAGAAGAAATTTGGCCCGGGAGACCCTACGAGCAGTACTTC. Using reference TRBV11-2 and TRBJ2-7 for the parts outside the CDR3, the full variable domain is EAGVAQSPRYKIIEKRQSVAFWCNPISGHATLYWYQQILGQGPKLLIQFQNNGVVDDSQLPKDRFSAERLKGVDSTLKIQPAKLEDSAVYLCASSLEEIWPGRPYEQYFGPGTRLTVT.